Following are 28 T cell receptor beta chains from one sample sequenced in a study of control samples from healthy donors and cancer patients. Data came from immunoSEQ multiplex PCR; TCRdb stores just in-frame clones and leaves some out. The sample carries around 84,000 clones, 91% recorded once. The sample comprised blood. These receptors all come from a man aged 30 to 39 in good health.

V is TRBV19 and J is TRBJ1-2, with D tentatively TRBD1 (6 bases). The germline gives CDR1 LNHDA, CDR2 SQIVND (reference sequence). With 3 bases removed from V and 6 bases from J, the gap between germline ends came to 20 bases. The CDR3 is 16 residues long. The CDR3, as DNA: TGTGCCAGTAGTATCCAGCGGGGGGCGAATAAGGATGGCTACACCTTC. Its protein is CASSIQRGANKDGYTF.

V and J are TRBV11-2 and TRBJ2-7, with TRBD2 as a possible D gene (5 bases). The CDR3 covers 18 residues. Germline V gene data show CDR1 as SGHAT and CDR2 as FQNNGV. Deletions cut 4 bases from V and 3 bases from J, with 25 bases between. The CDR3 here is CASSSPLARVVGVYEQYF. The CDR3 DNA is TGTGCCAGCAGCTCGCCCCTCGCGAGGGTAGTTGGGGTCTACGAGCAGTACTTC.

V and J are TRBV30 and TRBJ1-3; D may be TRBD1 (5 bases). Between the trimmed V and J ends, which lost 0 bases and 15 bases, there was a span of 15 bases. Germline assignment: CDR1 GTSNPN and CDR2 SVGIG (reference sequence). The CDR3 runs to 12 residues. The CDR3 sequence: CAWSVQRGLGYF. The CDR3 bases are TGTGCCTGGAGTGTACAGAGGGGACTAGGATATTTT. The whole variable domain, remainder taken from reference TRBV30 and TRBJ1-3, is SQTIHQWPATLVQPVGSPLSLECTVEGTSNPNLYWYRQAAGRGLQLLFYSVGIGQISSEVPQNLSASRPQDRQFILSSKKLLLSDSGFYLCAWSVQRGLGYFGEGSWLTVV.

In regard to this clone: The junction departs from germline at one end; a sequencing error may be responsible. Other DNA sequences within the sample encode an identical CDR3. The CDR3 coding sequence is TGCGCCAGCAGCTTAGCGTCGGTCTACGAGCAGTACTTC. Amino acids: CASSLASVYEQYF. The chain carries TRBV7-8 and TRBJ2-7; TRBD2 might be the D (5 bases). The CDR3 length is 13 residues. Germline V gene data show CDR1 as SGHVS and CDR2 as FQNEAQ.

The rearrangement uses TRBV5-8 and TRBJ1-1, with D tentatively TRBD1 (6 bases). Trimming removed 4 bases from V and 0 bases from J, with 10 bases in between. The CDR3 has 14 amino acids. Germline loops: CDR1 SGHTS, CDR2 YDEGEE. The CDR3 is CASSRGHLNTEAFF. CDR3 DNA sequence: TGTGCCAGCAGCCGGGGACACCTGAACACTGAAGCTTTCTTT.

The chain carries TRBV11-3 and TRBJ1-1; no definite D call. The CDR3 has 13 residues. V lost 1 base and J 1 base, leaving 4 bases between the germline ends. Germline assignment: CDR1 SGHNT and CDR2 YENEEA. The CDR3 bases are TGTGCCAGCAGCTTAGTCAGGAACACTGAAGCTTTCTTT. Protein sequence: CASSLVRNTEAFF.

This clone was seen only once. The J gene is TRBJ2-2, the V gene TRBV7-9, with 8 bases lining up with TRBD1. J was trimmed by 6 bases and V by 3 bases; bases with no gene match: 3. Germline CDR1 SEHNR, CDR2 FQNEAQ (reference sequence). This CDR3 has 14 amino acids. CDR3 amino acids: CASSFGQGSGELFF. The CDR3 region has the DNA TGTGCCAGCAGCTTCGGACAGGGCTCCGGGGAGCTGTTTTTT.

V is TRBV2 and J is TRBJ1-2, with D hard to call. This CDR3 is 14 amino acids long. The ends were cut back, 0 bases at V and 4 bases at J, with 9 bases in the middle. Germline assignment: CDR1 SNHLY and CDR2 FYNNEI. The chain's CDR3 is CASSEALVGYGYTF. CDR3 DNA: TGTGCCAGCAGTGAAGCGCTTGTGGGCTATGGCTACACCTTC.

The CDR3 DNA follows: TGCAGCGTTCGACAGGGATTTTCGGGAAGGACTGAAGCTTTCTTT. Protein: CSVRQGFSGRTEAFF. This chain joins TRBV29-1 and TRBJ1-1, with 7 bases lining up with TRBD1. Germline CDR1 is SQVTM and CDR2 is ANQGSEA. Germline trimming cut 5 bases from V and 5 bases from J; bases unmatched to any gene: 14. This CDR3 comprises 15 residues.

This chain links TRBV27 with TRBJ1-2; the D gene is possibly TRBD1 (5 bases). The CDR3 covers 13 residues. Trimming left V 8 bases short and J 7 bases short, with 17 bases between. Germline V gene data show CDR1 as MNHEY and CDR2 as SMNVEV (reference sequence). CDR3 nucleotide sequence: TGTGCCAGCGCCCCAGGTGGGGACTGTGGCTACACCTTC. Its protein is CASAPGGDCGYTF.

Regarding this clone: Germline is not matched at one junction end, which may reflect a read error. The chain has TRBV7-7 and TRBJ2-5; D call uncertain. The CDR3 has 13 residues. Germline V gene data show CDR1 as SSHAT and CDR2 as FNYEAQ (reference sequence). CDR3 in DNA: TGTGCTAGCAGCTCCACGGGTCAAGAGACCCAGTACTTC. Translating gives CASSSTGQETQYF.

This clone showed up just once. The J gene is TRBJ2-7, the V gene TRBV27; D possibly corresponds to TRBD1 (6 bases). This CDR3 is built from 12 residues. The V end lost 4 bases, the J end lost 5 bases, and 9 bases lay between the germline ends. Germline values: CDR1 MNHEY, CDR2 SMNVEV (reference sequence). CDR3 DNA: TGTGCCAGCAGTTCGGGACAACACGAGCAGTACTTC. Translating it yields CASSSGQHEQYF.

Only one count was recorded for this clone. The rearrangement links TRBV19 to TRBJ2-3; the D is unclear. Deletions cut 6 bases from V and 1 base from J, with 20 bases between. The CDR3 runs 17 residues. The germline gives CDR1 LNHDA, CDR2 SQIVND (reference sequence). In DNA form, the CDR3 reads TGTGCCAGTAGCCCCTCCGGACGTATGAACGGCACAGATACGCAGTATTTT. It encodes CASSPSGRMNGTDTQYF.

Here the CDR3 reads CASSDPGTVDGTDTQYF. The CDR3 DNA reads as TGTGCCAGCAGCGACCCCGGGACTGTAGACGGCACAGATACGCAGTATTTT. The V gene is TRBV2, the J gene TRBJ2-3; TRBD2 might be the D (6 bases). V was cut by 6 bases and J by 1 base, with 20 bases left in between. The CDR3 runs 17 residues. Germline V lookup: CDR1 SNHLY, CDR2 FYNNEI.

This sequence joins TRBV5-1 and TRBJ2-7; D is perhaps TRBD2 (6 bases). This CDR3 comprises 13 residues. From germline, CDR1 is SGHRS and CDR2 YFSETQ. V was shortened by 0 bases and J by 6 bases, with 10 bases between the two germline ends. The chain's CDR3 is CASSLAGGAEQYF. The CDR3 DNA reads TGCGCCAGCAGCTTGGCCGGGGGAGCCGAGCAGTACTTC.

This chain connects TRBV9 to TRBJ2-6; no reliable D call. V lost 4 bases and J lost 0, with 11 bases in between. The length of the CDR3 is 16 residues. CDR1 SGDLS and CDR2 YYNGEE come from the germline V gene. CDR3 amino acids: CASSKTSDSGANVLTF. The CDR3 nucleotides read TGTGCCAGCAGCAAGACCTCGGACTCTGGGGCCAACGTCCTGACTTTC.

Written as DNA, the CDR3 is TGCGCCAGCAGCTTGGAAGGGAGGGTTGGGACAGGACCCTACGAGCAGTACTTC. Translation: CASSLEGRVGTGPYEQYF. The chain is built from TRBV5-1 and TRBJ2-7, with D possibly TRBD1 on 8 matching bases. The germline V gene encodes CDR1 SGHRS and CDR2 YFSETQ. The CDR3 has 18 amino acids. The V gene lost 0 bases and the J gene lost 2 bases, with 21 bases spanning the gap.

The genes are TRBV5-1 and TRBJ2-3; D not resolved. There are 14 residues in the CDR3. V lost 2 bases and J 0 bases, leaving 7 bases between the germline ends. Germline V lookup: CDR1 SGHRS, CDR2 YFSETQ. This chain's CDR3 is CASSLVPSTDTQYF. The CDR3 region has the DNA TGCGCCAGCAGCTTAGTACCTAGCACAGATACGCAGTATTTT.

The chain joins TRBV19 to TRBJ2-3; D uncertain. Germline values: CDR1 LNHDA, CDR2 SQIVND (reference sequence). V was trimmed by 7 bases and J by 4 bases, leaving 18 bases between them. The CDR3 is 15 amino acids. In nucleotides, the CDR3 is TGTGCCAGTACCCAAACGACAAGGATCTCAGATACGCAGTATTTT. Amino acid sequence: CASTQTTRISDTQYF.

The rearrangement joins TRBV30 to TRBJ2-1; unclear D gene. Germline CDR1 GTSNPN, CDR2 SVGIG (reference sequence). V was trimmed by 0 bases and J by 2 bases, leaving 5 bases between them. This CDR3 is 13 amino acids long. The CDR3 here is CAWSVRPYNEQFF. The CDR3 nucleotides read TGTGCCTGGAGTGTAAGACCCTACAATGAGCAGTTCTTC.

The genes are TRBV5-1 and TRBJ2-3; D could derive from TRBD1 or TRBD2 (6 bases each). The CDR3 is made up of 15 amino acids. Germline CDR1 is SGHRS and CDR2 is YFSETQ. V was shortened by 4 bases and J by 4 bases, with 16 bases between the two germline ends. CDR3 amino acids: CASSLSGGLADTQYF. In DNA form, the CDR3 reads TGCGCCAGCAGCCTGTCTGGGGGGCTAGCAGATACGCAGTATTTT.

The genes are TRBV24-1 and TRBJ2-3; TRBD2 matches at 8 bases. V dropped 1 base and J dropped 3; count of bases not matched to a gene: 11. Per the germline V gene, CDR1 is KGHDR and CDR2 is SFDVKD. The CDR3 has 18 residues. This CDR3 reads CATSDFGREAGVTDTQYF. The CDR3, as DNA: TGTGCCACCAGTGATTTTGGGCGGGAGGCCGGGGTGACAGATACGCAGTATTTT.

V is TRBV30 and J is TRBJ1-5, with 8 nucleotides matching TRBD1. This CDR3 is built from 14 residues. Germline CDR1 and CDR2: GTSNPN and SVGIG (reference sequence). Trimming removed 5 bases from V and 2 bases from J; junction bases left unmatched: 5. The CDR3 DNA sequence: TGTGCCTGGGACAGGGGAGCAGGCAATCAGCCCCAGCATTTT. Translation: CAWDRGAGNQPQHF.

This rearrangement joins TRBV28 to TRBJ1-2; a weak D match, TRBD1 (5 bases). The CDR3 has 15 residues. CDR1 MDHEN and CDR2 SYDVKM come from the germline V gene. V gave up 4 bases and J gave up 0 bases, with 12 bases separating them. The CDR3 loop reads CASSSGTPANYGYTF. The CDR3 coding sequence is TGTGCCAGCAGTTCCGGGACTCCAGCTAACTATGGCTACACCTTC.

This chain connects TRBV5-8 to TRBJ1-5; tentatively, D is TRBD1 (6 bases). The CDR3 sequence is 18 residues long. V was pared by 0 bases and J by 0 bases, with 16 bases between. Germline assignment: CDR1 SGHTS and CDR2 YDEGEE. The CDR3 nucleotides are TGTGCCAGCAGCTTGGAAAAGGGGGGGGCGCGTAGCAATCAGCCCCAGCATTTT. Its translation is CASSLEKGGARSNQPQHF.

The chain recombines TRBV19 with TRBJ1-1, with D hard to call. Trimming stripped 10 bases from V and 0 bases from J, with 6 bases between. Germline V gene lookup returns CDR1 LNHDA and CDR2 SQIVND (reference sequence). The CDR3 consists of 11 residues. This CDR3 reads CAIWVNTEAFF. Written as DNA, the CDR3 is TGTGCCATTTGGGTGAACACTGAAGCTTTCTTT.

The DNA of the CDR3 is TGTGCCACCCAAGGTATATCGTGGGGGGAAAACACTGAAGCTTTCTTT. Its translation: CATQGISWGENTEAFF. V and J are TRBV27 and TRBJ1-1; tentative D call: TRBD1 (5 bases). Trimming shortened V by 10 bases and J by 2 bases, and 23 bases separated the two germline ends. Per the germline V gene, CDR1 is MNHEY and CDR2 is SMNVEV (reference sequence). The CDR3 has 16 residues.

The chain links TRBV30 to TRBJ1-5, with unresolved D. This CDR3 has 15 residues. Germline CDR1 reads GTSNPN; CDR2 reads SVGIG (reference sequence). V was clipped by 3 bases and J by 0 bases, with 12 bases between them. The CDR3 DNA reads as TGTGCCTGGAGCACTAGAGGAGTTAGCAATCAGCCCCAGCATTTT. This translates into CAWSTRGVSNQPQHF.